This TCR beta chain originates from a study of blood T cells in healthy people across ages (dated by TCRdb to the mid-2010s). Looking at the study overall: In model experiments, template switching captured about one uniquely barcoded TCR beta cDNA molecule for every two T cells. Using deep sequencing normalized with unique cDNA molecular identifiers, the study measured how TCR beta repertoire diversity changes with age. Four age groups were formed from the donors: young (average approximately 15 years), middle-aged (just under 40), aged (more than 55) and long-lived (around 82). The study analyzed two additional independent replicas of 1 million unique cDNA reads from the same blood draw for two donors, one aged 18 to 30 and one aged 80 or older.

For this chain, trimming is 3 bases at the V end and 2 bases at the J end, and the number of junction bases without a gene match is 3. The CDR3 spans 15 residues, from the cysteine through the phenylalanine. Only the CDR3 part of the read is kept: 45 bases, read in frame from the first base. CDR1 and CDR2, looked up from the germline V gene (reference sequence), are MNHEY and SMNVEV. As to this clonotype: Its recognized antigen is unknown. Per-nucleotide qualities are absent, and no much larger clonotype sits a single base away.

Donors were roughly 40 systemically healthy Caucasian individuals from Russia aged roughly 6 to 90 years. Ten milliliters of peripheral blood were drawn from each donor into EDTA-treated Vacutainer tubes. PBMCs were isolated by Ficoll-Paque density-gradient centrifugation, with at least 6 million obtained per sample. Total RNA, at least 5 micrograms per sample, was extracted from PBMCs with Trizol reagent. The percentages of naive CD45RAhigh/CD27high T cells were determined by flow cytometry on a PBMC aliquot from every donor. The library came from 5' RACE. Sequencing relied on an Illumina HiSeq 2500. The second PCR ran for about 6 to 11 cycles and used a J-beta primer mix along with a sample-barcoded 5' primer. A unique molecular identifier was introduced onto each TCR beta cDNA molecule by a template-switch 5' adaptor carrying 12 random nucleotides. Each sample yielded at least 3 million CDR3-containing paired-end reads. First-strand cDNA synthesis was performed from all RNA using the Mint cDNA synthesis kit, with priming by a TRBC-specific oligonucleotide. Following uracil-DNA glycosylase treatment, a first 18-cycle PCR with universal primers M1SS and BC2_uni_R was performed on all cDNA. In the source study's methods: Normalization of each sample was performed by random selection of 1 million high-quality reads, each carrying a distinct molecular identifier. Instead of being binned into consensus sequences, reads with shared molecular identifiers were discarded. MiTCR, with a Q25 quality threshold and the strictest error-elimination algorithm, was used for CDR3 identification, clonotype clustering and error correction. A nonparametric unseen species model with Euler transformation was used to estimate lower-bound total TCR beta diversity. TCRdb reprocessed the public reads (quality trimming at Q25 with fastp, clone calling with MiXCR) and kept in-frame beta chains. Rows are unified per CDR3 protein, each entry keeping the most common DNA and genes. The V and J calls follow TCRdb's processing rather than the paper's. The sample includes about 510,000 distinct CDR3 sequences, with over 25% observed a single time. 3.6% of the sample lies in the top ten.

The investigation overall reported the following: Estimates of total diversity based on one million sequenced T cells were regarded as lower bounds and as underestimates. Observed TCR beta diversity per million T cells fell roughly linearly with age, and a significant reduction was already apparent by age about 38. Because the CMV infection status of the donors was unknown, age-related changes in expanded clonotypes may potentially have been confounded. Conclusive comparison of naive and antigen-experienced compartments was prevented by the profiling of bulk unsorted PBMCs. Observed TCR beta diversity correlated strongly with the percentage of naive T cells measured by flow cytometry. Compared with the aged group, more naive CD4+ T cells, fewer expanded clones and increased TCR diversity were shown by the long-lived group, suggesting age selection.

The same data also contributed to another study, on T cells of mothers and their children. From that second study: Donors were nine systemically healthy Caucasian individuals: three mothers and their six children. cDNA synthesis consumed the entire amount of extracted RNA, loaded at around 1.5 ug RNA in each 15 ul reaction. In the second PCR, the M1S primer introduced both the sample barcodes and 2-4 random nucleotides. Each mother yielded over 8.5 million TCR beta CDR3 reads and each child 2.5 million to 3 million reads. Thymic selection shapes the output of TCR recombination in a similar way in related and unrelated pairs, and inherited differences have a minor effect. Normalized repertoire overlap was always slightly but never significantly higher in related than unrelated mother-child pairs. No persistent microchimeric T cell clones were found, with a detection sensitivity of roughly 100 clones per million clonotypes. The study used deep NGS to compare TCR beta repertoires of mothers and children, seeking features distinguishing related mother-child pairs from unrelated individuals. Mothers averaged around 40 +/- 4 years of age and children averaged roughly 11 +/- 4 years. After adapter ligation with NEBNext reagents, the libraries were sequenced on Illumina HiSeq 2000 with 100+100 nt paired-end reads. To avoid cross-contamination, the mother libraries and the child libraries were prepared a month apart and sequenced in separate runs. For each donor, between about 500,000 and 2,000,000 distinct TCR beta clonotypes were identified. Naive TCR beta clonotypes were estimated from low-frequency clonotypes matched to each donor's FACS-determined naive share, without sorting.

The chain is encoded by TRBV27 joined to TRBJ2-7, with 11 junctional bases fitting TRBD1. The sequenced sample consisted of blood. The sequence was collected from a boy under 10 years old in good health. For the CDR3, the sequence is CASSLADRGPYEQYF. The base sequence is TGTGCCAGCAGTTTGGCGGACAGGGGGCCCTACGAGCAGTACTTC.